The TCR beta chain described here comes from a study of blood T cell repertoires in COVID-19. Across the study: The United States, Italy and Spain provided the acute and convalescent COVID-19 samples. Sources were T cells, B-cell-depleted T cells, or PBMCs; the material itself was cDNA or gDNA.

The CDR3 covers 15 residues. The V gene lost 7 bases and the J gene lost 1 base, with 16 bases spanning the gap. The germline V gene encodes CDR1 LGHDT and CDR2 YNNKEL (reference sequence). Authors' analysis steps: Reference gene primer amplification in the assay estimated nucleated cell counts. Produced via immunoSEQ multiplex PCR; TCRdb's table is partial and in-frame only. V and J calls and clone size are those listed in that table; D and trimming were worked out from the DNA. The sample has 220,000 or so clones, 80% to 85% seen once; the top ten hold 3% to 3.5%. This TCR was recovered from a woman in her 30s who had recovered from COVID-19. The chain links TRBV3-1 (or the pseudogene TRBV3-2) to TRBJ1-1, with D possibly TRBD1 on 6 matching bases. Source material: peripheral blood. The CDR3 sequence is CASNKRGHENTEAFF. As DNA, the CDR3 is TGTGCCAGCAACAAAAGGGGACACGAGAACACTGAAGCTTTCTTT.